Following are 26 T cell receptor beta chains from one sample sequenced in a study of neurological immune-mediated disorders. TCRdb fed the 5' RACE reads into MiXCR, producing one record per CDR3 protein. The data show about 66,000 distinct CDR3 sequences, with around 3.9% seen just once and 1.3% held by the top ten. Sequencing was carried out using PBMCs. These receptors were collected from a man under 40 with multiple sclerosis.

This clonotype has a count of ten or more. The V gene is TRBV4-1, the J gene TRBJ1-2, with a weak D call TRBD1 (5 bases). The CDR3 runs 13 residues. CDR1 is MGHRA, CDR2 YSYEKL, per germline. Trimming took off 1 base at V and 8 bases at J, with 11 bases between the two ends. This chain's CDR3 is CASSQASRGGYTF. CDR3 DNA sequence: TGCGCCAGCAGCCAAGCCTCAAGGGGCGGCTACACCTTC.

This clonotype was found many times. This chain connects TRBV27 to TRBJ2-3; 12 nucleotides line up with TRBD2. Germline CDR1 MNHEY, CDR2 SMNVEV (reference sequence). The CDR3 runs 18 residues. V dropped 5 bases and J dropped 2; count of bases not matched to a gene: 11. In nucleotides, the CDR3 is TGTGCCAGCAGTCCTAGCTGGCTAGCGGGGGGGCTCACAGATACGCAGTATTTT. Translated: CASSPSWLAGGLTDTQYF.

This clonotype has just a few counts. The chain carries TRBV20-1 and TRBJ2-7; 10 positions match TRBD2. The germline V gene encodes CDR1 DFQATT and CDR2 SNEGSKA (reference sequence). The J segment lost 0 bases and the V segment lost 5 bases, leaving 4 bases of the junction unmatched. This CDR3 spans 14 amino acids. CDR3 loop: CSALSGGSSYEQYF. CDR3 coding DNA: TGCAGTGCTCTTAGCGGGGGGAGCTCCTACGAGCAGTACTTC.

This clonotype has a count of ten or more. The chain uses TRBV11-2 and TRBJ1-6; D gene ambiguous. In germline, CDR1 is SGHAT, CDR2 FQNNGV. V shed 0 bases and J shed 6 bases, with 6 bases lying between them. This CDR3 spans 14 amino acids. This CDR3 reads CASSLDVFNSPLHF. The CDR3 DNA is TGTGCCAGCAGCTTAGACGTTTTTAATTCACCCCTCCACTTT.

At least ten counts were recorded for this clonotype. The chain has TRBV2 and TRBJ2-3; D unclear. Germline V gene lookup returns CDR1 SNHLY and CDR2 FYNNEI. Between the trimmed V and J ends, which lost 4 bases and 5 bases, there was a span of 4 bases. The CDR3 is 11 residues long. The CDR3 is CASSVGDTQYF. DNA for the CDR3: TGTGCCAGCAGTGTAGGAGATACGCAGTATTTT.

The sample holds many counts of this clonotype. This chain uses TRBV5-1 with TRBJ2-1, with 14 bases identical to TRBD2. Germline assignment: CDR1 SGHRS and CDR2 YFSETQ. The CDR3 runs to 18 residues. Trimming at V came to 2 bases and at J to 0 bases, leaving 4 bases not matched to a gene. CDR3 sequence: CASSFRLAGGTSYNEQFF. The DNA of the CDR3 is TGCGCCAGCAGCTTTCGACTAGCGGGGGGGACCTCCTACAATGAGCAGTTCTTC.

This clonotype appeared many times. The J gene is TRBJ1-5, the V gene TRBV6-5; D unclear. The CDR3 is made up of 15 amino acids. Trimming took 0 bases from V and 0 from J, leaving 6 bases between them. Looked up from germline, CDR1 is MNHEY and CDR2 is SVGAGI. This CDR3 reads CASSYSIYSNQPQHF. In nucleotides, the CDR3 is TGTGCCAGCAGTTACTCGATCTATAGCAATCAGCCCCAGCATTTT.

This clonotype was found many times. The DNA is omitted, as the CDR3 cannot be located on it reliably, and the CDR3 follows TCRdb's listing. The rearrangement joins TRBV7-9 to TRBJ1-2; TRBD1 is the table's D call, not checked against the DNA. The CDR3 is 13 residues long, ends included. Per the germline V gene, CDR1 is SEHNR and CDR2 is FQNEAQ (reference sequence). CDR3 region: CASSPVGQGAGTF.

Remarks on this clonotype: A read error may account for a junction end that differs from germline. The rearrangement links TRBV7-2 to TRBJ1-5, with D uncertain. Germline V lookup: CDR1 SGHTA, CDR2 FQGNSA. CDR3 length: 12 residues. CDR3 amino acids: CASSFLNQPQNF. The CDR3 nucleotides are TGTGCCAGCAGCTTTCTGAATCAGCCCCAGAATTTT.

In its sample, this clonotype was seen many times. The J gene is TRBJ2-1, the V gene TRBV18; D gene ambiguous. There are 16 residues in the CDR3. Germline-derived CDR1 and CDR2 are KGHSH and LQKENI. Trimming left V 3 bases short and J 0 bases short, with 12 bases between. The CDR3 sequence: CASSPDRARSYNEQFF. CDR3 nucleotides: TGTGCCAGCTCACCCGATAGGGCTCGCTCCTACAATGAGCAGTTCTTC.

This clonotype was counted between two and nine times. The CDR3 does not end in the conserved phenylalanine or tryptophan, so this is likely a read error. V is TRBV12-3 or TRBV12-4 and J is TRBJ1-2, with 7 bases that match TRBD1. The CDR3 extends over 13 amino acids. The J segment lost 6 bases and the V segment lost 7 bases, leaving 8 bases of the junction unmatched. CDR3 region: CASKVTGEHGYTC. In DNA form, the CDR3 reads TGTGCCAGCAAAGTAACAGGGGAGCATGGCTACACCTGC.

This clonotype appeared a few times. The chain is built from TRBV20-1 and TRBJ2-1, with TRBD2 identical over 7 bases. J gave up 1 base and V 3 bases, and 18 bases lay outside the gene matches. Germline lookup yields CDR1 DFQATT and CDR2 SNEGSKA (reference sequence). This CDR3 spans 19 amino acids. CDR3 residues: CSASRLRGSLLRSYNEQFF. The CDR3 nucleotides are TGCAGTGCTAGTAGATTGCGGGGGAGTTTACTAAGATCCTACAATGAGCAGTTCTTC.

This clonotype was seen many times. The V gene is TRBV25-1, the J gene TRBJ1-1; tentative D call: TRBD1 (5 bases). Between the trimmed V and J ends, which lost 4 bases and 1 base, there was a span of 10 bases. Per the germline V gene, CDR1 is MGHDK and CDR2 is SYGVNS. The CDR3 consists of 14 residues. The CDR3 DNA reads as TGTGCCAGCAGTGGGAGTACAGGGAACACTGAAGCTTTCTTT. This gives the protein CASSGSTGNTEAFF.

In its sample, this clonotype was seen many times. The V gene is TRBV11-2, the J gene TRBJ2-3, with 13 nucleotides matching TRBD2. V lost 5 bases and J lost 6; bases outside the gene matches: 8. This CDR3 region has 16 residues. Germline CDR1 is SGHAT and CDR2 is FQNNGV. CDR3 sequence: CASSRRTSGGLDTQYF. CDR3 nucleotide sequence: TGTGCCAGCAGCCGCCGGACTAGCGGGGGACTGGATACGCAGTATTTT.

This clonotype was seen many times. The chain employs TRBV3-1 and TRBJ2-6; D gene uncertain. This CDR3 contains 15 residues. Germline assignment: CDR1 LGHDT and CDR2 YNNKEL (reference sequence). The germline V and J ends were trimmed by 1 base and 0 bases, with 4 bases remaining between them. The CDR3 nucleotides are TGTGCCAGCAGCCAAGTTCGCTCTGGGGCCAACGTCCTGACTTTC. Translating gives CASSQVRSGANVLTF.

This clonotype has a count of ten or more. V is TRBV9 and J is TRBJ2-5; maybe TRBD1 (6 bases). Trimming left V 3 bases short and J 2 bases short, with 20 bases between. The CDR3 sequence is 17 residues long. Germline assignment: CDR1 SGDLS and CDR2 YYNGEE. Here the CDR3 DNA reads TGTGCCAGCAGCGACCAGCCCCCCGGGACAAAACAAGAGACCCAGTACTTC. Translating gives CASSDQPPGTKQETQYF.

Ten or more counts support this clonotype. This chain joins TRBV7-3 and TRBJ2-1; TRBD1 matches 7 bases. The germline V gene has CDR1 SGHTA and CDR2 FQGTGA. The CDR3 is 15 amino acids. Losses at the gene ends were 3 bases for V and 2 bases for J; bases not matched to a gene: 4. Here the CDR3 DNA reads TGTGCCAGCAGCTTCGGACAGGACACCTACAATGAGCAGTTCTTC. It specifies CASSFGQDTYNEQFF.

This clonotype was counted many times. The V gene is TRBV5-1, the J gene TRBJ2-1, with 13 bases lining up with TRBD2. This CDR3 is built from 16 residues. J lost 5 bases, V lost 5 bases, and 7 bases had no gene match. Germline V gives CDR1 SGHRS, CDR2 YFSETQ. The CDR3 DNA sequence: TGCGCCAGCAGGGAGACTAGCGGGGGGCCCGACAATGAGCAGTTCTTC. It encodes CASRETSGGPDNEQFF.

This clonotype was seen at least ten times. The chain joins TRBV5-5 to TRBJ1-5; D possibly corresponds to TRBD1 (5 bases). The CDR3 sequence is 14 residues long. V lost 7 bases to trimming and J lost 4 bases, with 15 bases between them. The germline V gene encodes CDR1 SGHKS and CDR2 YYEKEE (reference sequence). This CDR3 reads CASSNPNRNQPQHF. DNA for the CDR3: TGTGCCAGCTCGAACCCCAACAGGAATCAGCCCCAGCATTTT.

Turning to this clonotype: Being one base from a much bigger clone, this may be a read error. For the CDR3, the DNA is TGTGTCACCCAAGGGGCGCCTAACTATGGCTACACCTTC. Protein product: CVTQGAPNYGYTF. The chain carries TRBV27 and TRBJ1-2; D possibly corresponds to TRBD1 (5 bases). The CDR3 contains 13 residues. Per germline, CDR1 MNHEY and CDR2 SMNVEV (reference sequence).

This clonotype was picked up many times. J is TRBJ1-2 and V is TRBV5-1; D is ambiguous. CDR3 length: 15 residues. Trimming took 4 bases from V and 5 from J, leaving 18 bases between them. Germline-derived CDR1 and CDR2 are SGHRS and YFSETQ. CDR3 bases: TGCGCCAGCAGCGGTCTCTCGGGGAACCTGTATGGCTACACCTTC. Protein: CASSGLSGNLYGYTF.

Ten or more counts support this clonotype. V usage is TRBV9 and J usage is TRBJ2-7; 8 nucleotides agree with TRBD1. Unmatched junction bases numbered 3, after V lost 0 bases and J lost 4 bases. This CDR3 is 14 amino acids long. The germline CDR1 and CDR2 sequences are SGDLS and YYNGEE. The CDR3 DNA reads TGTGCCAGCAGCGTAGGGACAGGGAAATACGAGCAGTACTTC. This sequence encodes CASSVGTGKYEQYF.

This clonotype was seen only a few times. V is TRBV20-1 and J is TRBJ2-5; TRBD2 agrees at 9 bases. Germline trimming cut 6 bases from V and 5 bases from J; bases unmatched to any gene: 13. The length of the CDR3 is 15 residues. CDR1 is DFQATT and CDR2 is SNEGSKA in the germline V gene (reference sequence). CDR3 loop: CSANLGAGGPETQYF. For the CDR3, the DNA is TGCAGTGCGAATCTGGGTGCGGGGGGGCCGGAGACCCAGTACTTC.

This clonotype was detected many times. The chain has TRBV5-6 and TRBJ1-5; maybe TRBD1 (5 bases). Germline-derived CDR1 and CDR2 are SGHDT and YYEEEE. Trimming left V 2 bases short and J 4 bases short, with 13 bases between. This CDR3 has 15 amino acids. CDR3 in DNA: TGTGCCAGCAGCTTTAGGTTCGAGGGGAATCAGCCCCAGCATTTT. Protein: CASSFRFEGNQPQHF.

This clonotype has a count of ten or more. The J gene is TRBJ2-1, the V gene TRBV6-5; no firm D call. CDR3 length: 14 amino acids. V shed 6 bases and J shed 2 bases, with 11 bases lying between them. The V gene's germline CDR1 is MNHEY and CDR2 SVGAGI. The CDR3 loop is CASSYGRAYNEQFF. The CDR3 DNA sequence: TGTGCCAGCAGCTATGGAAGGGCCTACAATGAGCAGTTCTTC.

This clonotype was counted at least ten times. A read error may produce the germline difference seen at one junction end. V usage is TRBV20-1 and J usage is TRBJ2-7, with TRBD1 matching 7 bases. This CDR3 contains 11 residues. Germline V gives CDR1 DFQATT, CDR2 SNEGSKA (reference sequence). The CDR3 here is CSARGTGSLNF. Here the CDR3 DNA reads TGCAGTGCTAGAGGGACAGGCAGCTTAAACTTC.